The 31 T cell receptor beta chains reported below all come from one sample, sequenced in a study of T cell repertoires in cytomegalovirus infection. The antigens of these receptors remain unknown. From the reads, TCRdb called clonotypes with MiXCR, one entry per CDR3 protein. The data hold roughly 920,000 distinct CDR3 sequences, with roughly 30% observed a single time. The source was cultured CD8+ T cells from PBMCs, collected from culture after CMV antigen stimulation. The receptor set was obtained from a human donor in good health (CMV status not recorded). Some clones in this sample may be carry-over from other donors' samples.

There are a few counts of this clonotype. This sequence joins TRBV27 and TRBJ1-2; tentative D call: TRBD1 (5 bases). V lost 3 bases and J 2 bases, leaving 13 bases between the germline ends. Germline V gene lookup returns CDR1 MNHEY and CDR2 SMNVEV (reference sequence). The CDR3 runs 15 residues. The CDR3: CASSFGGAANYGYTF. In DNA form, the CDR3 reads TGTGCCAGCAGTTTTGGCGGGGCCGCCAACTATGGCTACACCTTC.

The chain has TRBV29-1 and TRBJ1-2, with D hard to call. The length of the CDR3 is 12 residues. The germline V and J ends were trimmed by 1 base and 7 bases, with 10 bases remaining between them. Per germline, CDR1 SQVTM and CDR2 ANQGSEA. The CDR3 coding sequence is TGCAGCGTTGAAGGGCCTGGTGGTGGCTACACCTTC. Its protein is CSVEGPGGGYTF. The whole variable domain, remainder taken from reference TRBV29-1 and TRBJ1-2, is SAVISQKPSRDICQRGTSLTIQCQVDSQVTMMFWYRQQPGQSLTLIATANQGSEATYESGFVIDKFPISRPNLTFSTLTVSNMSPEDSSIYLCSVEGPGGGYTFGSGTRLTVV.

DNA for the CDR3: TGTGCCAGCAGTTACGGGACCCCTTTCTCCGGGGAGCTGTTTTTT. As protein: CASSYGTPFSGELFF. The genes are TRBV6-6 and TRBJ2-2; D is tentatively TRBD1 or TRBD2 (5 bases each). Trimming pared 2 bases from V and 6 bases from J, leaving 13 bases between. The germline V gene has CDR1 MNHNY and CDR2 SVGAGI (reference sequence). The CDR3 is 15 residues long.

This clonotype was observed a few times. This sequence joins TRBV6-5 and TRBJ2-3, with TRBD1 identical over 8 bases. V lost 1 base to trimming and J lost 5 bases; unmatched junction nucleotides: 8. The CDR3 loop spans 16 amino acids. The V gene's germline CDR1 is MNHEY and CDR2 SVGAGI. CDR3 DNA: TGTGCCAGCAGTTACTTGTTGACAGGGGTCGAAGATACGCAGTATTTT. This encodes CASSYLLTGVEDTQYF.

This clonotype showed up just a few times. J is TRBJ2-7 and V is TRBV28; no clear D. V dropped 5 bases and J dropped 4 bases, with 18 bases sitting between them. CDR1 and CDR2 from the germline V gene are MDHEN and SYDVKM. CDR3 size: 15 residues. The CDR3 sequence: CASSPQPDAVYEQYF. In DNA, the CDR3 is TGTGCCAGCAGTCCCCAGCCCGATGCGGTTTACGAGCAGTACTTC.

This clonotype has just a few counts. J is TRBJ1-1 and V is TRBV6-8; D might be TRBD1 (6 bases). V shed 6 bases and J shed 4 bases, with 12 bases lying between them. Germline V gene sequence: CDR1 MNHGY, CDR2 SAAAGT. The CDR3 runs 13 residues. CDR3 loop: CASRSRQVTEAFF. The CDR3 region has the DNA TGTGCCAGCAGGAGCCGACAGGTCACTGAAGCTTTCTTT.

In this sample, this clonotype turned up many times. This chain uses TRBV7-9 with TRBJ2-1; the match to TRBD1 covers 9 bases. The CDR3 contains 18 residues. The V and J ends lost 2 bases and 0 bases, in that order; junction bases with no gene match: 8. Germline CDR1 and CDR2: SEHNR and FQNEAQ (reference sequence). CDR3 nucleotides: TGTGCCAGCAGCTTAAAAGGGACAGGGCGGAGCTCCTACAATGAGCAGTTCTTC. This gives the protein CASSLKGTGRSSYNEQFF.

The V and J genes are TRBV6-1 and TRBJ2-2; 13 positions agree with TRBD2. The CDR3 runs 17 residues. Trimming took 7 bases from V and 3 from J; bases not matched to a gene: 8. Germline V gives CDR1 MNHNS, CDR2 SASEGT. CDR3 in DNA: TGTGCCAGCACTAAGGGACTAGCGGGGTCCTACACCGGGGAGCTGTTTTTT. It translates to CASTKGLAGSYTGELFF.

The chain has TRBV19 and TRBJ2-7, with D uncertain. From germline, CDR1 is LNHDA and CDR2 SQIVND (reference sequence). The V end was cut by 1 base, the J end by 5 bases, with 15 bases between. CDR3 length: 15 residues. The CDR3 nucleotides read TGTGCCAGTAGTATAGTTGACCAACCTCAGAACGAGCAGTACTTC. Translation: CASSIVDQPQNEQYF.

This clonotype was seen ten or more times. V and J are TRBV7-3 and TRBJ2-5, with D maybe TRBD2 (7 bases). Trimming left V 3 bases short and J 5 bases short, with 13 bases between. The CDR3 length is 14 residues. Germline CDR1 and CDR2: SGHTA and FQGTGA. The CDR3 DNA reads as TGTGCCAGCAGCTTTGGGGGGGCACACGAGACCCAGTACTTC. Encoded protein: CASSFGGAHETQYF.

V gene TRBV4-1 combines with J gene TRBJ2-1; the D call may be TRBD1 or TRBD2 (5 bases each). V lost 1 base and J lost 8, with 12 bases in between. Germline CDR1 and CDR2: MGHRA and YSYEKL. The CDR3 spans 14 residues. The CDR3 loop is CASSQGRVGDEQFF. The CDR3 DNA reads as TGCGCCAGCAGCCAAGGTCGAGTGGGGGATGAGCAGTTCTTC.

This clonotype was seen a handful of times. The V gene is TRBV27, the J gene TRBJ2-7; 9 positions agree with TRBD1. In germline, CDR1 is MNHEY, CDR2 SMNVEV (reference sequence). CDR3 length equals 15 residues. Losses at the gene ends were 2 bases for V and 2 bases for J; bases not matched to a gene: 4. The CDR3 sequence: CASSLGTGYAYEQYF. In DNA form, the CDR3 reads TGTGCCAGCAGTTTAGGGACAGGGTATGCCTACGAGCAGTACTTC.

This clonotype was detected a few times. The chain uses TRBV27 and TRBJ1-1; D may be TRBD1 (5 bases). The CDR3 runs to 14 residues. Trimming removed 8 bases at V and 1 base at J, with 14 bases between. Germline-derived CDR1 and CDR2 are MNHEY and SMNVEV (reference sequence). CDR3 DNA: TGTGCCAGCGGCCTAGGACACGCGAACACTGAAGCTTTCTTT. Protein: CASGLGHANTEAFF.

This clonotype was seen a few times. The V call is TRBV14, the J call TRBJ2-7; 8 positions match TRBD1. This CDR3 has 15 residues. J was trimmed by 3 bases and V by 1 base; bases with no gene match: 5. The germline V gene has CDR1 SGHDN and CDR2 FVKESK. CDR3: CASSQGDRLGYEQYF. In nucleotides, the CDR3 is TGTGCCAGCAGCCAAGGGGACAGGTTAGGCTACGAGCAGTACTTC.

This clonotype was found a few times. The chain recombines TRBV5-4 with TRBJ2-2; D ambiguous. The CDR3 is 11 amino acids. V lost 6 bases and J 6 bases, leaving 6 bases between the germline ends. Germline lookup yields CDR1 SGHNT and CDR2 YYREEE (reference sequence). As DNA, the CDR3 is TGTGCCAGCAACGAGGCCGGGGAGCTGTTTTTT. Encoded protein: CASNEAGELFF.

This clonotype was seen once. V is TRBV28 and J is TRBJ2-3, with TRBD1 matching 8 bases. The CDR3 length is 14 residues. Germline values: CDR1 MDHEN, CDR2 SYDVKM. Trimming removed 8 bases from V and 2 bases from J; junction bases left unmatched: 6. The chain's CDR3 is CASGEDRVTDTQYF. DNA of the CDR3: TGTGCCAGCGGAGAGGACAGGGTCACAGATACGCAGTATTTT.

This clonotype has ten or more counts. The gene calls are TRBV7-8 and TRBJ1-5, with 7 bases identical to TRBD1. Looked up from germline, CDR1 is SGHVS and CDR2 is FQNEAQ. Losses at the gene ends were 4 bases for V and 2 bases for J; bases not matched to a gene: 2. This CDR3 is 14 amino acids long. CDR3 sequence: CASSSDRRNQPQHF. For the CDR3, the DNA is TGTGCCAGCAGCTCGGACAGGCGCAATCAGCCCCAGCATTTT.

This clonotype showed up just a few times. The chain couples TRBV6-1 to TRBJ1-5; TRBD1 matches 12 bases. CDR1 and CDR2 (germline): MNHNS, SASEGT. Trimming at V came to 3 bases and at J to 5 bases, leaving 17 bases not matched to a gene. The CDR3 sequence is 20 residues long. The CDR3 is CASSDSRAGTGGLGDQPQHF. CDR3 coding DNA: TGTGCCAGCAGTGATTCGAGGGCGGGGACAGGGGGCCTGGGGGATCAGCCCCAGCATTTT.

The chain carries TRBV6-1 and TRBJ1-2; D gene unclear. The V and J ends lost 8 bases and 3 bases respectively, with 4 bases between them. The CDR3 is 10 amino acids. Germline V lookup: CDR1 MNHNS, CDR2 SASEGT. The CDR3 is CASDYYGYTF. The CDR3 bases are TGTGCCAGCGATTACTATGGCTACACCTTC.

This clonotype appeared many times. CDR3 sequence: CASSQTRGYNQPQHF. CDR3 coding DNA: TGTGCCAGCAGCCAGACACGAGGTTACAATCAGCCCCAGCATTTT. This rearrangement joins TRBV7-2 to TRBJ1-5; no clear D. Germline assignment: CDR1 SGHTA and CDR2 FQGNSA. The CDR3 covers 15 residues. The germline V and J ends were trimmed by 5 bases and 3 bases, with 14 bases remaining between them.

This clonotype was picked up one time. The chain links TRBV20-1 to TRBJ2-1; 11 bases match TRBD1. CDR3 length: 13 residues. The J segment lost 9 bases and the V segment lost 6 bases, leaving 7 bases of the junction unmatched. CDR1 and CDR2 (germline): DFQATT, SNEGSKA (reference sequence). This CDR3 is CSAPPDRGLEQFF. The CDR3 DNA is TGCAGTGCGCCCCCGGACAGGGGGCTTGAGCAGTTCTTC.

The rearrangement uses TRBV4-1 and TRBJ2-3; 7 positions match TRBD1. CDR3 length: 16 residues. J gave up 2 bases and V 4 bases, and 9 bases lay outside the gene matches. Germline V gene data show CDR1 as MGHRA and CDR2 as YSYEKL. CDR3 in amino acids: CASSLSGQTVTDTQYF. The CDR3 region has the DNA TGCGCCAGCAGCCTATCGGGACAGACCGTCACAGATACGCAGTATTTT.

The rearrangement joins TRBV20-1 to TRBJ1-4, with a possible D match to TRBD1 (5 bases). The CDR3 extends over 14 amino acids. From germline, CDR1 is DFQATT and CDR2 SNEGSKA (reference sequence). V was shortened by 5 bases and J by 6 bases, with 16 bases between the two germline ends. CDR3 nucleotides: TGCAGTGCTGTCTCCGGGACGTCGTATGAAAAACTGTTTTTT. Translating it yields CSAVSGTSYEKLFF.

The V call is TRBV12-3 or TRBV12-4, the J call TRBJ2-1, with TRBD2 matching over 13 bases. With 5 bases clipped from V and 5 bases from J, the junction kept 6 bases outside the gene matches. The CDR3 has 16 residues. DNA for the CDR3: TGTGCCAGCAGTGGGACTAGCGGGGTATTCCACAATGAGCAGTTCTTC. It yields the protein CASSGTSGVFHNEQFF.

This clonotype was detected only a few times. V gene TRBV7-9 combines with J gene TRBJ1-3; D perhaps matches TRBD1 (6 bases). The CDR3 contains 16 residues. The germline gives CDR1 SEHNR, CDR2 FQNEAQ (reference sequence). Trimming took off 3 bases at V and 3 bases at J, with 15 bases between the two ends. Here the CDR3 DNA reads TGTGCCAGCAGCTTGGGCCCAGGACAGATTGGAAACACCATATATTTT. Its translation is CASSLGPGQIGNTIYF.

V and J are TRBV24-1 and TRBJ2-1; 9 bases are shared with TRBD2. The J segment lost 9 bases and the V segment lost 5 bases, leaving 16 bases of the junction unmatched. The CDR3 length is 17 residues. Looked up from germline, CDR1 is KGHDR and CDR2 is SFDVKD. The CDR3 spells CATSGGTPAGGLGEQFF. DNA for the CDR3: TGTGCCACCAGTGGCGGTACCCCGGCGGGGGGGCTGGGTGAGCAGTTCTTC.

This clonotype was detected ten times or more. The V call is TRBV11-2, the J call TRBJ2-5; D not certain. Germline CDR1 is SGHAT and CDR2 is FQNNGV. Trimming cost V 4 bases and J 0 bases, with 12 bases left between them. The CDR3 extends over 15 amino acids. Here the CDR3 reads CASSSRPQNQETQYF. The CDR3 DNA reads TGTGCCAGCAGCTCCCGGCCGCAAAACCAAGAGACCCAGTACTTC.

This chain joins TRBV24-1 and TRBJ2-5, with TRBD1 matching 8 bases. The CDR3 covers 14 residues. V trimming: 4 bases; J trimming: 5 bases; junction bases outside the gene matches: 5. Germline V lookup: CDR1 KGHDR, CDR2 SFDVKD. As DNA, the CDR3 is TGTGCCACCAGTGACGGACAGGGATCGGAGACCCAGTACTTC. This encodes CATSDGQGSETQYF.

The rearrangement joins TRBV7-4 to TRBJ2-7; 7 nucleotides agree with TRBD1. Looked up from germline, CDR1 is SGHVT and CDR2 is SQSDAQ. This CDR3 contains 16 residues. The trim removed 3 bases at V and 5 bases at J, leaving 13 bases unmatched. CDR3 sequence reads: CASSFRTGKERDEQYF. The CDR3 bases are TGTGCCAGCAGCTTTAGGACAGGAAAAGAAAGGGACGAGCAGTACTTC.

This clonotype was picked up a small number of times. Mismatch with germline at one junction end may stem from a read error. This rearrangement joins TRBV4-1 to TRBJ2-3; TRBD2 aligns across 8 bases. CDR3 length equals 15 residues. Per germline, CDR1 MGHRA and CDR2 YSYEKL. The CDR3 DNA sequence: TGTGCCAGCAGCCAGGAGGGACTAGGGGCAGATACGCAGTATTTT. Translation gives CASSQEGLGADTQYF.

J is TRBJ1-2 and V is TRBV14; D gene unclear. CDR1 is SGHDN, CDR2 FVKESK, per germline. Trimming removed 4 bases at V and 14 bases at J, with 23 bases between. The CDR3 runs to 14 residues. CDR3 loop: CASSPFKTPGKWTF. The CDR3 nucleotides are TGTGCCAGCAGCCCTTTCAAGACCCCGGGGAAGTGGACCTTC.